The 16 T cell receptor beta chains presented below share a single source sample, sequenced in a study of blood T cell repertoires in COVID-19. Using immunoSEQ multiplex PCR, the repertoire was profiled, and TCRdb retains in-frame clones only, with some absent. The sample includes roughly 290,000 clones, roughly nine tenths seen only once; the top ten take about 6%. Sequenced input: PBMCs or T cells enriched from blood (not recorded which). The source of these receptors is a woman in her 40s who had recovered from COVID-19.

The gene calls are TRBV4-1 and TRBJ2-1, with D uncertain. CDR1 MGHRA and CDR2 YSYEKL come from the germline V gene. The CDR3 extends over 13 amino acids. The V end lost 3 bases, the J end lost 0 bases, and 3 bases lay between the germline ends. The DNA of the CDR3 is TGCGCCAGCAGCCAGCGCTCCTACAATGAGCAGTTCTTC. This gives the protein CASSQRSYNEQFF.

The gene calls are TRBV9 and TRBJ2-5, with TRBD1 identical over 10 bases. This CDR3 region has 15 residues. V was clipped by 4 bases and J by 7 bases; unmatched bases: 10. CDR1 SGDLS and CDR2 YYNGEE come from the germline V gene. Written as DNA, the CDR3 is TGTGCCAGCAGCCAAATGACAGGGGGCTGGGGGACCCAGTACTTC. Translating gives CASSQMTGGWGTQYF.

The chain carries TRBV12-3 or TRBV12-4 and TRBJ2-5; no reliable D call. The CDR3 runs to 13 residues. V lost 3 bases, J lost 1 base, and 6 bases lay in between. CDR3 sequence: CASSFLSQETQYF. The CDR3 DNA sequence: TGTGCCAGCAGTTTTCTCAGCCAAGAGACCCAGTACTTC.

This clone has a single count. The rearrangement joins TRBV6-5 to TRBJ1-5; tentative D call: TRBD1 (6 bases). The germline gives CDR1 MNHEY, CDR2 SVGAGI. This CDR3 is 16 amino acids long. Trimming cost V 4 bases and J 2 bases, with 15 bases left between them. CDR3 DNA sequence: TGTGCCAGCAGTTCGCATGGGACATCGGGCAATCAGCCCCAGCATTTT. Amino acids: CASSSHGTSGNQPQHF.

The chain links TRBV29-1 to TRBJ1-2; D is ambiguous. Per the germline V gene, CDR1 is SQVTM and CDR2 is ANQGSEA. The CDR3 totals 12 residues. V gave up 5 bases and J gave up 1 base, with 8 bases separating them. Here the CDR3 DNA reads TGCAGCGTTCAGGTGGTTAACTATGGCTACACCTTC. Its translation is CSVQVVNYGYTF.

The chain carries TRBV7-2 and TRBJ2-2; 10 nucleotides align to TRBD2. V lost 5 bases and J lost 6; bases outside the gene matches: 6. This CDR3 region has 15 residues. CDR1 and CDR2 from the germline V gene are SGHTA and FQGNSA. DNA for the CDR3: TGTGCCAGCAGCCCGGGGACTAGCGACGCCGGGGAGCTGTTTTTT. Translation gives CASSPGTSDAGELFF.

This chain uses TRBV7-2 with TRBJ2-7; 8 nucleotides agree with TRBD2. Germline V CDR1 and CDR2: SGHTA, FQGNSA. Germline trimming cut 5 bases from V and 2 bases from J; bases unmatched to any gene: 11. The CDR3 extends over 16 amino acids. The CDR3 sequence is CASSPSRLAKTYEQYF. In nucleotides, the CDR3 is TGTGCCAGCAGCCCGAGTCGACTAGCGAAAACCTACGAGCAGTACTTC.

V gene TRBV28 combines with J gene TRBJ1-6, with 7 bases aligning to TRBD1. V was pared by 9 bases and J by 7 bases, with 3 bases of the junction left unmatched. The CDR3 covers 12 residues. Looked up from germline, CDR1 is MDHEN and CDR2 is SYDVKM. The CDR3 protein is CASGQENSPLHF. Here the CDR3 DNA reads TGTGCCAGTGGACAGGAAAATTCACCCCTCCACTTT.

The gene calls are TRBV18 and TRBJ1-5; D is undetermined. The CDR3 has 16 amino acids. V gave up 3 bases and J gave up 7 bases, with 19 bases separating them. In germline, CDR1 is KGHSH, CDR2 LQKENI. CDR3 DNA sequence: TGTGCCAGCTCACCCGAACGACTTACCGGAGGACAGCCCCAGCATTTT. Protein sequence: CASSPERLTGGQPQHF.

V usage is TRBV9 and J usage is TRBJ1-1; 7 positions match TRBD1. With 0 bases clipped from V and 4 bases from J, the junction kept 3 bases outside the gene matches. CDR1 and CDR2 (germline): SGDLS, YYNGEE. There are 14 residues in the CDR3. In DNA, the CDR3 is TGTGCCAGCAGCGTAGGGGACAGCGCCACTGAAGCTTTCTTT. Its protein is CASSVGDSATEAFF. Supplemented by reference TRBV9 and TRBJ1-1, the full variable domain reads DSGVTQTPKHLITATGQRVTLRCSPRSGDLSVYWYQQSLDQGLQFLIQYYNGEERAKGNILERFSAQQFPDLHSELNLSSLELGDSALYFCASSVGDSATEAFFGQGTRLTVV.

The chain recombines TRBV28 with TRBJ2-1; 9 bases fit TRBD2. In germline, CDR1 is MDHEN, CDR2 SYDVKM. V lost 2 bases and J lost 4; bases outside the gene matches: 9. CDR3 length: 17 residues. DNA of the CDR3: TGTGCCAGCAGTTTACGTAGCGGGAGACTTAAATACAATGAGCAGTTCTTC. Amino acids: CASSLRSGRLKYNEQFF.

The gene calls are TRBV7-9 and TRBJ1-2; 7 bases align to TRBD1. The V and J ends lost 6 bases and 3 bases, in that order; junction bases with no gene match: 7. This CDR3 has 14 amino acids. Germline CDR1 is SEHNR and CDR2 is FQNEAQ (reference sequence). Here the CDR3 DNA reads TGTGCCAGCAGAAGACAGGGCGGCGACTATGGCTACACCTTC. Protein: CASRRQGGDYGYTF. Full variable domain (outside the CDR3, taken from reference TRBV7-9 and TRBJ1-2): DTGVSQNPRHKITKRGQNVTFRCDPISEHNRLYWYRQTLGQGPEFLTYFQNEAQLEKSRLLSDRFSAERPKGSFSTLEIQRTEQGDSAMYLCASRRQGGDYGYTFGSGTRLTVV.

The rearrangement links TRBV3-1 (or the pseudogene TRBV3-2) to TRBJ2-5, with 9 positions matching TRBD1. Per germline, CDR1 LGHDT and CDR2 YNNKEL (reference sequence). This CDR3 is 16 amino acids long. V lost 2 bases, J lost 3 bases, and 7 bases stayed unmatched. The CDR3 reads CASSQSQGAEKETQYF. The CDR3 DNA reads TGTGCCAGCAGCCAATCACAGGGGGCGGAAAAAGAGACCCAGTACTTC.

This sequence joins TRBV6-4 and TRBJ1-2; 8 bases match TRBD1. The CDR3 runs to 14 residues. With V trimmed by 5 bases and J by 4 bases, 6 bases remained unmatched. CDR1 and CDR2 (germline): MRHNA, SNTAGT. The CDR3 region has the DNA TGTGCCAGCAGTACCGGGACAGGCGGCTATGGCTACACCTTC. As protein: CASSTGTGGYGYTF.

The V call is TRBV7-2, the J call TRBJ2-7; 13 bases are a match to TRBD2. J was trimmed by 4 bases and V by 2 bases; bases with no gene match: 11. Germline CDR1 is SGHTA and CDR2 is FQGNSA. This CDR3 comprises 18 residues. The chain's CDR3 is CASSLNVGLAGVDYEQYF. CDR3 coding DNA: TGTGCCAGCAGCTTAAACGTCGGACTAGCGGGAGTCGATTACGAGCAGTACTTC.

This chain links TRBV6-5 with TRBJ1-1, with TRBD1 as a possible D gene (6 bases). The CDR3 runs 13 residues. Germline CDR1 reads MNHEY; CDR2 reads SVGAGI. V shed 1 base and J shed 10 bases, with 13 bases lying between them. The CDR3 sequence: CASSYLPQQGAFF. The DNA of the CDR3 is TGTGCCAGCAGTTACTTACCCCAACAGGGAGCTTTCTTT.